This T cell receptor beta chain was retrieved from a study of type 1 regulatory T cells. Turning to the study itself: T-allo10 is an in vitro-generated, Tr1-enriched CD4 T cell product specific for alloantigen.

V was pared by 6 bases and J by 3 bases, with 5 bases between. Looked up from germline, CDR1 is SGHTA and CDR2 is FQGNSA. There are 12 residues in the CDR3. Notes on the study in general: Compared with non-Tr1 cells, Tr1 cells showed a narrower TCR repertoire.

The sample holds a few counts of this clonotype. Its target is unknown. Via MiXCR, TCRdb re-called the reads, giving one row per CDR3 protein. This table has 6,000 to 6,500 distinct CDR3 sequences, 30% to 35% appearing once. The sequence was collected from a human donor in good health. The V and J genes are TRBV7-2 and TRBJ2-2; D not resolved. Sample: cultured type 1 regulatory T (Tr1) cells, either the whole culture or a sorted fraction (not recorded which). The CDR3 reads CASSPYTGELFF. The CDR3 region has the DNA TGTGCCAGCAGTCCGTACACCGGGGAGCTGTTTTTT.